This T cell receptor (beta chain) was sequenced during a study of blood T cell repertoires in COVID-19. Study context: Sites in the United States, Italy and Spain provided acute and convalescent COVID-19 samples. PBMCs, B-cell-depleted T cells, or T cells provided the cDNA or gDNA that made up the material.

Original analysis: The assay estimated nucleated cells by amplifying reference gene primers. TCRdb's copy holds only in-frame clones and misses some; the assay was immunoSEQ multiplex PCR. That table furnishes V, J and clone size, whereas the DNA furnished D and trimming. This sample has 95,000 to 120,000 clones; around nine tenths occur once, and the top ten carry 7.5% to 9.5%. CDR1 and CDR2 from the germline V gene are SGHTA and FQGNSA. The CDR3 consists of 15 residues. V was cut by 6 bases and J by 4 bases, with 19 bases left in between. The rearrangement links TRBV7-2 to TRBJ2-7, with D possibly TRBD1 on 6 matching bases. This receptor was obtained from a woman aged 65 to 85 who had recovered from COVID-19. Material for sequencing was peripheral blood. The CDR3 DNA sequence: TGTGCCAGCAGTCACTCAGTGGGGGCCTCGTACGAGCAGTACTTC. It encodes CASSHSVGASYEQYF.